What follows are 13 T cell receptor beta chains derived from one specimen sequenced in a study of circulating and synovial CD4+ cells in juvenile arthritis. TCRdb keeps only in-frame clones here, not all; method: immunoSEQ multiplex PCR. Here the sample spans 30,000 to 40,000 clones, over 95% being singletons. The sample taken for sequencing was CD4+ T cells from blood. These TCRs come from a human donor with juvenile idiopathic arthritis.

The chain couples TRBV10-3 to TRBJ2-2; 9 bases match TRBD2. This CDR3 spans 15 amino acids. V was clipped by 10 bases and J by 5 bases; unmatched bases: 11. Germline V gives CDR1 ENHRY, CDR2 SYGVKD. CDR3 DNA sequence: TGTGCCACAAGTAGCGGGGGTCTTGCTACCGGGGAGCTGTTTTTT. Amino acid sequence: CATSSGGLATGELFF.

The V and J genes are TRBV2 and TRBJ2-7, with 7 nucleotides matching TRBD2. V dropped 2 bases and J dropped 11; count of bases not matched to a gene: 3. The CDR3 runs to 11 residues. CDR1 SNHLY and CDR2 FYNNEI come from the germline V gene. CDR3 coding DNA: TGTGCCAGCAGTGAACAGGGAGGGGAGTACTTC. Encoded protein: CASSEQGGEYF.

Comment on this clone: One end of the junction varies from germline; a read error may be responsible. This chain connects TRBV7-3 to TRBJ2-7; D gene unclear. This CDR3 is 13 amino acids long. Germline lookup yields CDR1 SGHTA and CDR2 FQGTGA. The CDR3 spells CASSLSRSSEQYF. The CDR3 DNA sequence: TGTGCCAGCAGCTTAAGTCGGTCCTCCGAGCAGTACTTC.

The chain uses TRBV18 and TRBJ2-7, with a weak D call TRBD1 (5 bases). V was trimmed by 3 bases and J by 3 bases, leaving 9 bases between them. Germline V gives CDR1 KGHSH, CDR2 LQKENI. The CDR3 length is 13 residues. The DNA for the CDR3 is TGTGCCAGCTCACCTTCACAGGACTACGAGCAGTACTTC. Translated, it gives CASSPSQDYEQYF.

The chain recombines TRBV7-8 with TRBJ1-3; 9 nucleotides line up with TRBD1. Unmatched junction bases numbered 4, after V lost 5 bases and J lost 2 bases. This CDR3 contains 15 residues. Germline values: CDR1 SGHVS, CDR2 FQNEAQ. CDR3 coding DNA: TGTGCCAGCAGCCTCCGGACAGGGGCTGGAAACACCATATATTTT. Residues: CASSLRTGAGNTIYF.

This chain links TRBV29-1 with TRBJ1-2, with D possibly matching TRBD1 (5 bases). This CDR3 has 14 residues. V was trimmed by 8 bases and J by 4 bases, leaving 20 bases between them. Germline CDR1 SQVTM, CDR2 ANQGSEA. The CDR3 DNA sequence: TGCAGCTCATACAAGGAGGGGTTGGGCTATGGCTACACCTTC. Its protein product is CSSYKEGLGYGYTF.

This chain uses TRBV30 with TRBJ2-3, with 7 bases that match TRBD2. The CDR3 length is 14 residues. V was pared by 8 bases and J by 4 bases, with 12 bases of the junction left unmatched. Germline CDR1 GTSNPN, CDR2 SVGIG (reference sequence). This CDR3 reads CAGRWASGSDTQYF. CDR3 coding DNA: TGTGCCGGGCGATGGGCTAGCGGTTCAGATACGCAGTATTTT.

For this clone: Mismatch with germline at one junction end may stem from a read error. Other nucleotide sequences from this sample produce the same CDR3. CDR3 nucleotides: TGCGCCAGCTCATGGTCCGTGTACGCGTACAATGAGCAGTTCTTC. Encoded protein: CASSWSVYAYNEQFF. This chain connects TRBV18 to TRBJ2-1, with unresolved D. Per the germline V gene, CDR1 is KGHSH and CDR2 is LQKENI. This CDR3 comprises 15 residues.

The chain couples TRBV5-1 to TRBJ2-3; 7 bases map to TRBD2. The CDR3 is 15 residues long. V dropped 4 bases and J dropped 0; count of bases not matched to a gene: 5. Germline CDR1 reads SGHRS; CDR2 reads YFSETQ. The CDR3 DNA is TGCGCCAGCAGCCCCGGGGGGTCGAGCACAGATACGCAGTATTTT. Translation: CASSPGGSSTDTQYF.

The chain carries TRBV5-4 and TRBJ2-1; TRBD2 matches 7 bases. Germline V lookup: CDR1 SGHNT, CDR2 YYREEE (reference sequence). V trimming: 5 bases; J trimming: 10 bases; junction bases outside the gene matches: 18. This CDR3 spans 16 amino acids. This chain's CDR3 is CASRKPAGEFTGEQFF. In nucleotides, the CDR3 is TGTGCCAGCAGAAAGCCGGCGGGAGAGTTTACGGGGGAGCAGTTCTTC.

The chain has TRBV11-2 and TRBJ2-1; D might be TRBD2 (5 bases). The CDR3 covers 17 residues. V lost 1 base, J lost 1 base, and 14 bases lay in between. Germline V gene sequence: CDR1 SGHAT, CDR2 FQNNGV. DNA of the CDR3: TGTGCCAGCAGCTTAGGCGAGCGGCGTTTGTCCTACAATGAGCAGTTCTTC. Translation: CASSLGERRLSYNEQFF.

This chain joins TRBV28 and TRBJ1-2; D remains unclear. The germline V and J ends were trimmed by 10 bases and 4 bases, with 16 bases remaining between them. The CDR3 sequence is 13 residues long. Germline V gene sequence: CDR1 MDHEN, CDR2 SYDVKM. The CDR3 protein is CATHREGVYGYTF. CDR3 nucleotide sequence: TGTGCCACCCATCGGGAAGGTGTCTATGGCTACACCTTC.

The V gene is TRBV2, the J gene TRBJ2-5; 7 bases agree with TRBD1. Judging by the DNA end, TRBJ2-7 fits better; the J call may be wrong. The CDR3 runs to 13 residues. Per germline, CDR1 SNHLY and CDR2 FYNNEI. The CDR3 bases are TGTGCCAGCCGGGGACAGTCCTTCTACGAGCAGTACTTC. It is translated as CASRGQSFYEQYF.